The 24 T cell receptor beta chains reported below all come from one sample, sequenced in a study of OX40 agonist ivuxolimab in advanced cancers. TCRdb keeps only in-frame clones here, not all; method: immunoSEQ multiplex PCR. The table lists roughly 100,000 clones, roughly 90% of them singletons. The sample consisted of CD4+ or CD8+ T cells sorted from blood, taken in a trial of the OX40 agonist ivuxolimab. The receptors were gathered from an adult with an advanced solid tumor such as melanoma, head and neck, liver or kidney cancer.

The chain carries TRBV6-5 and TRBJ2-5, with D maybe TRBD2 (7 bases). Germline values: CDR1 MNHEY, CDR2 SVGAGI. The CDR3 consists of 13 residues. V was cut by 6 bases and J by 5 bases, with 13 bases left in between. CDR3 sequence (DNA): TGTGCCAGCAGGAAGGGGGGGAGGGAGACCCAGTACTTC. Translated: CASRKGGRETQYF.

This chain uses TRBV5-6 with TRBJ1-1; no reliable D call. The CDR3 loop spans 14 amino acids. Germline lookup yields CDR1 SGHDT and CDR2 YYEEEE. The germline V and J ends were trimmed by 2 bases and 1 base, with 9 bases remaining between them. The CDR3 protein is CASSLGLGNTEAFF. For the CDR3, the DNA is TGTGCCAGCAGCTTAGGTTTGGGGAACACTGAAGCTTTCTTT.

The rearrangement uses TRBV6-6 and TRBJ1-2; 8 nucleotides align to TRBD1. This CDR3 region has 16 residues. With 5 bases clipped from V and 5 bases from J, the junction kept 13 bases outside the gene matches. Germline CDR1 and CDR2: MNHNY and SVGAGI (reference sequence). CDR3 DNA: TGTGCCAGCAGTACCTCCGGGACAGGCCACACTTATGGCTACACCTTC. Its protein is CASSTSGTGHTYGYTF.

This clone occurred a few times. V gene TRBV7-9 combines with J gene TRBJ1-1, with a possible D match to TRBD1 (5 bases). The V and J ends lost 8 bases and 0 bases respectively, with 7 bases between them. Germline values: CDR1 SEHNR, CDR2 FQNEAQ (reference sequence). This CDR3 has 12 residues. This chain's CDR3 is CASQGMNTEAFF. In DNA, the CDR3 is TGTGCCAGCCAGGGTATGAACACTGAAGCTTTCTTT.

DNA for the CDR3: TGTGCCAGCAGTTATCGGCAACTAGCGGGGTTTCCCTACGAGCAGTACTTC. Residues: CASSYRQLAGFPYEQYF. V is TRBV27 and J is TRBJ2-7; 10 positions agree with TRBD2. This CDR3 has 17 amino acids. CDR1 is MNHEY, CDR2 SMNVEV, per germline (reference sequence). Trimming at V came to 4 bases and at J to 2 bases, leaving 11 bases not matched to a gene.

This sequence joins TRBV7-8 and TRBJ1-5; D is undetermined. The CDR3 has 14 residues. Germline V gene data show CDR1 as SGHVS and CDR2 as FQNEAQ. Trimming shortened V by 3 bases and J by 0 bases, and 6 bases separated the two germline ends. The CDR3 region is CASSFGDSNQPQHF. The CDR3 DNA reads as TGTGCCAGCAGCTTTGGAGATAGCAATCAGCCCCAGCATTTT.

The rearrangement joins TRBV6-5 to TRBJ1-2; tentative D call: TRBD1 (5 bases). Trimming cost V 6 bases and J 3 bases, with 17 bases left between them. The CDR3 has 15 amino acids. Germline assignment: CDR1 MNHEY and CDR2 SVGAGI. CDR3 bases: TGTGCCAGCAGCCTTGCGAGGCAGGGTGACTATGGCTACACCTTC. Protein sequence: CASSLARQGDYGYTF.

Concerning this clone: The same CDR3 also results from other DNA sequences found in this sample. The chain recombines TRBV5-6 with TRBJ2-1; D call uncertain. This CDR3 is built from 15 residues. V dropped 0 bases and J dropped 0 bases, with 7 bases sitting between them. Germline V gene sequence: CDR1 SGHDT, CDR2 YYEEEE. The CDR3 is CASSLGVSSYNEQFF. The CDR3 bases are TGTGCCAGCAGCTTGGGCGTCAGCTCCTACAATGAGCAGTTCTTC.

This chain connects TRBV7-9 to TRBJ1-1, with a tentative D call TRBD1 (6 bases). Germline V gene lookup returns CDR1 SEHNR and CDR2 FQNEAQ (reference sequence). Trimming pared 4 bases from V and 3 bases from J, leaving 18 bases between. The CDR3 runs 16 residues. CDR3 nucleotides: TGTGCCAGCAGCTCAACAAGTCAGGGGTTTTACACTGAAGCTTTCTTT. It translates to CASSSTSQGFYTEAFF.

The chain has TRBV2 and TRBJ2-5; 7 bases map to TRBD1. The germline CDR1 and CDR2 sequences are SNHLY and FYNNEI. The CDR3 sequence is 13 residues long. J gave up 4 bases and V 6 bases, and 5 bases lay outside the gene matches. CDR3: CASRTGIRETQYF. CDR3 nucleotide sequence: TGTGCCAGCAGGACAGGGATACGAGAGACCCAGTACTTC.

This clone was seen more than once but under ten times. The V gene is TRBV4-1, the J gene TRBJ2-7; D is ambiguous. This CDR3 region has 14 residues. CDR1 MGHRA and CDR2 YSYEKL come from the germline V gene. V lost 1 base to trimming and J lost 3 bases, with 10 bases between them. CDR3 amino acids: CASSQALLSYEQYF. The CDR3 DNA reads as TGCGCCAGCAGCCAAGCTTTACTGAGCTACGAGCAGTACTTC.

The rearrangement uses TRBV5-1 and TRBJ2-7; 8 nucleotides match TRBD2. Germline-derived CDR1 and CDR2 are SGHRS and YFSETQ. V was pared by 4 bases and J by 7 bases, with 10 bases of the junction left unmatched. The CDR3 totals 14 residues. CDR3: CASSVGRGEGEQYF. CDR3 coding DNA: TGCGCCAGCAGCGTCGGGCGGGGGGAAGGTGAGCAGTACTTC.

In DNA form, the CDR3 reads TGTGCCAGCAGGGGGACAGGCGAAAGGGATACGCAGTATTTT. Protein sequence: CASRGTGERDTQYF. The chain links TRBV2 to TRBJ2-3; 8 bases are a match to TRBD1. V shed 6 bases, J shed 6 bases, and the junction held 8 bases outside the gene matches. Looked up from germline, CDR1 is SNHLY and CDR2 is FYNNEI. The CDR3 covers 14 residues.

The chain links TRBV5-6 to TRBJ2-5; tentative D call: TRBD1 (6 bases). V was trimmed by 4 bases and J by 4 bases, leaving 17 bases between them. This CDR3 is 15 amino acids long. Germline V gene data show CDR1 as SGHDT and CDR2 as YYEEEE. The CDR3 DNA is TGTGCCAGCAGCCTCCTTCAGAGGGGGAGAGAGACCCAGTACTTC. Translating gives CASSLLQRGRETQYF.

The chain recombines TRBV10-3 with TRBJ2-7, with a possible D match to TRBD2 (6 bases). Germline V gene lookup returns CDR1 ENHRY and CDR2 SYGVKD. V lost 5 bases, J lost 6 bases, and 8 bases lay in between. This CDR3 region has 11 residues. The CDR3 sequence is CAISPGGEQYF. The CDR3 DNA follows: TGTGCCATCAGTCCCGGGGGCGAGCAGTACTTC.

This chain uses TRBV4-1 with TRBJ2-1; D remains unclear. Trimming cost V 0 bases and J 8 bases, with 14 bases left between them. Germline CDR1 MGHRA, CDR2 YSYEKL. This CDR3 has 15 amino acids. CDR3 sequence (DNA): TGCGCCAGCAGCCAAGATAGCACAAATAAAGATGAGCAGTTCTTC. Amino acid sequence: CASSQDSTNKDEQFF.

In this sample, this clone turned up once. V and J are TRBV28 and TRBJ2-3; TRBD1 is a possible D gene (6 bases). V lost 3 bases and J 2 bases, leaving 18 bases between the germline ends. Germline CDR1 and CDR2: MDHEN and SYDVKM. CDR3 size: 17 residues. The CDR3 here is CASSFALRTGSTDTQYF. The CDR3 DNA reads TGTGCCAGCAGTTTTGCCCTTCGAACAGGGTCCACAGATACGCAGTATTTT.

The chain joins TRBV5-1 to TRBJ2-3; 8 positions match TRBD2. Germline V lookup: CDR1 SGHRS, CDR2 YFSETQ. The CDR3 covers 15 residues. The junction had 7 bases not matched to a gene; V was cut back by 3 bases and J by 4 bases. The DNA for the CDR3 is TGCGCCAGCAGCTCCGGACTAGCCGGTCCAGATACGCAGTATTTT. Amino acids: CASSSGLAGPDTQYF. The whole variable domain, filled in from reference TRBV5-1 and TRBJ2-3, reads KAGVTQTPRYLIKTRGQQVTLSCSPISGHRSVSWYQQTPGQGLQFLFEYFSETQRNKGNFPGRFSGRQFSNSRSEMNVSTLELGDSALYLCASSSGLAGPDTQYFGPGTRLTVL.

CDR3 protein: CASSQALGGGYTF. The DNA for the CDR3 is TGCGCCAGCAGCCAAGCTCTCGGGGGCGGCTACACCTTC. J is TRBJ1-2 and V is TRBV4-3, with D tentatively TRBD1 (6 bases). The germline V and J ends were trimmed by 1 base and 8 bases, with 11 bases remaining between them. This CDR3 region has 13 residues. Germline CDR1 is LGHNA and CDR2 is YSLEER.

The chain recombines TRBV11-2 with TRBJ2-5, with 7 bases fitting TRBD2. Germline-derived CDR1 and CDR2 are SGHAT and FQNNGV. This CDR3 is built from 17 residues. V was clipped by 1 base and J by 5 bases; unmatched bases: 13. The CDR3 DNA is TGTGCCAGCAGCTTAGGGTGGGGAGGGGAACGAGGGGAGACCCAGTACTTC. It encodes CASSLGWGGERGETQYF. The entire variable domain, with the rest obtained from reference TRBV11-2 and TRBJ2-5, is as follows: EAGVAQSPRYKIIEKRQSVAFWCNPISGHATLYWYQQILGQGPKLLIQFQNNGVVDDSQLPKDRFSAERLKGVDSTLKIQPAKLEDSAVYLCASSLGWGGERGETQYFGPGTRLLVL.

The chain employs TRBV5-1 and TRBJ2-2; no firm D call. Trimming removed 2 bases at V and 0 bases at J, with 8 bases between. The CDR3 has 15 residues. Germline CDR1 and CDR2: SGHRS and YFSETQ. The CDR3 DNA reads TGCGCCAGCAGCTTAGACCCGGCGAACACCGGGGAGCTGTTTTTT. Translation gives CASSLDPANTGELFF.

The chain employs TRBV9 and TRBJ2-7, with 7 bases that match TRBD1. Germline assignment: CDR1 SGDLS and CDR2 YYNGEE. Germline trimming cut 4 bases from V and 1 base from J; bases unmatched to any gene: 5. The CDR3 is 14 amino acids. CDR3 protein: CASSSSQGSYEQYF. The DNA for the CDR3 is TGTGCCAGCAGCTCCTCACAGGGGTCCTACGAGCAGTACTTC.

The chain joins TRBV2 to TRBJ1-5; no firm D call. The CDR3 sequence is 13 residues long. Deletions cut 1 base from V and 7 bases from J, with 8 bases between. Germline V gene data show CDR1 as SNHLY and CDR2 as FYNNEI. The CDR3 region is CASSEGGVQPQHF. CDR3 DNA: TGTGCCAGCAGTGAAGGAGGTGTGCAGCCCCAGCATTTT.

The chain joins TRBV6-6 to TRBJ2-5, with D maybe TRBD2 (6 bases). Germline V gives CDR1 MNHNY, CDR2 SVGAGI (reference sequence). The ends were cut back, 6 bases at V and 5 bases at J, with 10 bases in the middle. This CDR3 contains 12 residues. The DNA of the CDR3 is TGTGCCAGCAGATCTAGCGTGGAGACCCAGTACTTC. Amino acid sequence: CASRSSVETQYF.